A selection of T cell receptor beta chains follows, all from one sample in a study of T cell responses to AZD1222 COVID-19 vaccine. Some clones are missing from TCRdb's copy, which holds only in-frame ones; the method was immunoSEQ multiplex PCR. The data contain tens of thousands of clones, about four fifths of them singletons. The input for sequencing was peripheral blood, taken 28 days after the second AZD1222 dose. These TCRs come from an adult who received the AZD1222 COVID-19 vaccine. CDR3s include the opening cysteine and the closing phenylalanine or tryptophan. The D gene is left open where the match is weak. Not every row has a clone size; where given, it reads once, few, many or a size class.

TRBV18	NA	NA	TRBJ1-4	TGTGCCAGTGGGACCGCCGTTAATGAAAAACTGTTTTTT	CASGTAVNEKLFF
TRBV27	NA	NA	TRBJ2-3	TGTGCCAGCAGTTCCCACACAGATACGCAGTATTTT	CASSSHTDTQYF
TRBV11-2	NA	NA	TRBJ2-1	TGTGCCAGCAGGGGGCCGATGGCGTTCTTC	CASRGPMAFF
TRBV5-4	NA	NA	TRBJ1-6	TGTGCCAGCAGCTTTGGGAGCTCCTATAATTCACCCCTCCACTTT	CASSFGSSYNSPLHF
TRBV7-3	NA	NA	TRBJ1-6	TGTGCCAGCAGCCTGTCTAAAGATTCACCCCTCCACTTT	CASSLSKDSPLHF
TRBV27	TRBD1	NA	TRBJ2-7	TGTGCCAGCAGTCCCCGACAGGGGCCCTACGAGCAGTACTTC	CASSPRQGPYEQYF
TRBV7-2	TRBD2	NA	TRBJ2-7	TGTGCCAGCAGCTTAGCTCTAGCGGGAGGACACGAGCAGTACTTC	CASSLALAGGHEQYF
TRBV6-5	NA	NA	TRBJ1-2	TGTGCCAGCAGTCCATTCGACAGCGAGGATGGCTACACCTTC	CASSPFDSEDGYTF
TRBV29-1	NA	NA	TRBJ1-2	TGCAGCGTTGCGCGAGGGGCCTCTGGGTATGGCTACACCTTC	CSVARGASGYGYTF
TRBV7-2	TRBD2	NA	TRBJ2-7	TGTGCCAGCAGCTTAGGAGCGGGGCCAACCTACGAGCAGTACTTC	CASSLGAGPTYEQYF
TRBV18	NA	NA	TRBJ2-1	TGTGCCAGCTCACCTGCCGGGCGAGGTAATGAGCAGTTCTTC	CASSPAGRGNEQFF
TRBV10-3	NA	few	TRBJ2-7	TGTGCCATCAGTGACAGGAGCTCCTACGAGCAGTACTTC	CAISDRSSYEQYF
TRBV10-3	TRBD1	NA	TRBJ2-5	TGTGCCATCAGCCGACAGGGAACAGAAGAGACCCAGTACTTC	CAISRQGTEETQYF
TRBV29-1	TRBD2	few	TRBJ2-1	TGCAGCGTTGGAGGACTAGCGGGAGTTGAGCAGTTCTTC	CSVGGLAGVEQFF
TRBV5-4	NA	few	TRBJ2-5	TGTGCCAGCAGCTTGCGGGGGGCAAGACTGTACCAAGAGACCCAGTACTTC	CASSLRGARLYQETQYF
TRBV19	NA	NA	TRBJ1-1	NA	CASSIVGRGSFF
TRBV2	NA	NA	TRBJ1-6	TGTGCCAGCAGTGAAATTCCACGGATACCGAATTCACCCCTCCACTTT	CASSEIPRIPNSPLHF
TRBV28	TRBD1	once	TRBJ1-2	TGTGCCAGCAGCCTGGTCGGGACAGGGACTGGCGGCTACACCTTC	CASSLVGTGTGGYTF
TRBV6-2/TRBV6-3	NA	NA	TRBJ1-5	TGTGCCAGCACCCCCTTTGGGCAGGGGACCGATCAGCCCCAGCATTTT	CASTPFGQGTDQPQHF
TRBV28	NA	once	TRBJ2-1	TGTGCCAGCAGTTTAGGGTACAATGAGCAGTTCTTC	CASSLGYNEQFF
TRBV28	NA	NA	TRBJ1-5	TGTGCCAGCAGTTCCGGGGGGGAGAATCAGCCCCAGCATTTT	CASSSGGENQPQHF
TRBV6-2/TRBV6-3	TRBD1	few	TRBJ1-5	TGTGCCAGCAGCAAGGGGACAGAGGGGCAACAGCCCCAGCATTTT	CASSKGTEGQQPQHF
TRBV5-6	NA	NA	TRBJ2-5	TGTGCCAGCAGCGTGAGGGTACTCAGAGGTCAAGAGACCCAGTACTTC	CASSVRVLRGQETQYF
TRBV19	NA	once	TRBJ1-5	TGTGCCAGCCGTACAACAGGCGGGAGCAATCAGCCCCAGCATTTT	CASRTTGGSNQPQHF
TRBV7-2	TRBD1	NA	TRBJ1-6	TGTGCCAGCAGCGCCCGACAGGGAGGGTCACCCCTCCACTTT	CASSARQGGSPLHF
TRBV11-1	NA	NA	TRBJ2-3	TGTGCCAGCAGCTTAGCGGAGACAGTCACAGATACGCAGTATTTT	CASSLAETVTDTQYF
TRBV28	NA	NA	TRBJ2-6	TGTGCCAGCAGTTTACAGGGGTCTGGGGCCAACGTCCTGACTTTC	CASSLQGSGANVLTF
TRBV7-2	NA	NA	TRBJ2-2	TGTGCCAGCAGCTTAGGGAAAACCGGGGAGCTGTTTTTT	CASSLGKTGELFF
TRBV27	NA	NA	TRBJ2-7	TGTGCCAGCAGTTTATCGCTTACCGGCGGCTCCTACGAGCAGTACTTC	CASSLSLTGGSYEQYF
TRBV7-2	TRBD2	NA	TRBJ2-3	TGTGCCAGCAGTAGGACTAGCGAAAGGACAGATACGCAGTATTTT	CASSRTSERTDTQYF
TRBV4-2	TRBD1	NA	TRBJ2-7	TGTGCCAGCAGCCAAGGCGACAGGGATCTAGTGCAGTACTTC	CASSQGDRDLVQYF
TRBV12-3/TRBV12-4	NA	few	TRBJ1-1	TGTGCCAGCAGCACATTCAGGGGACCTGAAGCTTTCTTT	CASSTFRGPEAFF